This TCR beta chain was found in a study of blood T cell repertoires in COVID-19. About the research overall: Material from acute and convalescent COVID-19 was sourced from the United States, Italy and Spain. T cells, B-cell-depleted T cells, or PBMCs provided the cDNA or gDNA that served as material.

Per the original methods: Amplification with reference gene primers provided the estimates of nucleated cell counts. Sequenced by immunoSEQ multiplex PCR; TCRdb stores in-frame clones only, minus some. Clone size and the V and J calls come from that table; the DNA yielded D and trimming. The top ten hold more than 8% of the sample, which has some 250,000 clones, roughly 83% seen once. CDR1 and CDR2 from the germline V gene are PRHDT and FYEKMQ (reference sequence). This CDR3 comprises 18 residues. V shed 5 bases and J 0 bases; nucleotides not matched to a gene: 6. The sample consisted of peripheral blood. The V call is TRBV13, the J call TRBJ2-6; 11 positions match TRBD1. The clonotype was recovered from a woman older than 75 with acute or convalescent COVID-19. The CDR3 loop reads CASSPRGQGGSGANVLTF. CDR3 sequence (DNA): TGTGCCAGCAGCCCCCGGGGACAGGGGGGCTCTGGGGCCAACGTCCTGACTTTC. Supplemented by reference TRBV13 and TRBJ2-6, the full variable domain reads AAGVIQSPRHLIKEKRETATLKCYPIPRHDTVYWYQQGPGQDPQFLISFYEKMQSDKGSIPDRFSAQQFSDYHSELNMSSLELGDSALYFCASSPRGQGGSGANVLTFGAGSRLTVL.